There are a few counts of the clone carrying this T cell receptor beta chain. The antigen remains undetermined. This entry comes from a study of T cell repertoires in cytomegalovirus infection. Study context: A matching HLA type, together with CMV infection, was signaled by public TCR beta signatures.

Study-level points and caveats: Identification of carriers of CMV plus the relevant HLA was performed using cumulative public TCR beta family frequency. Ex vivo, HLA-C-restricted CMV-specific TCR beta clonotypes prevailed over the rest of the response.

Each CDR3 protein gets one entry after TCRdb re-called the reads with MiXCR. The data show approximately 170,000 distinct CDR3 sequences, 17% seen once. The specimen was CD8+ T cells from PBMCs. This sequence originates from a human donor in good health (CMV status not recorded). Some clones in this sample may be carry-over from other donors' samples.

As DNA, the CDR3 is TGTGCCAGCAGTCCAGGGGTAGATACGCAGTATTTT. Protein sequence: CASSPGVDTQYF. The chain carries TRBV12-3 or TRBV12-4 and TRBJ2-3; D perhaps matches TRBD1 (6 bases). The CDR3 consists of 12 residues. V dropped 5 bases and J dropped 5 bases, with 8 bases sitting between them.